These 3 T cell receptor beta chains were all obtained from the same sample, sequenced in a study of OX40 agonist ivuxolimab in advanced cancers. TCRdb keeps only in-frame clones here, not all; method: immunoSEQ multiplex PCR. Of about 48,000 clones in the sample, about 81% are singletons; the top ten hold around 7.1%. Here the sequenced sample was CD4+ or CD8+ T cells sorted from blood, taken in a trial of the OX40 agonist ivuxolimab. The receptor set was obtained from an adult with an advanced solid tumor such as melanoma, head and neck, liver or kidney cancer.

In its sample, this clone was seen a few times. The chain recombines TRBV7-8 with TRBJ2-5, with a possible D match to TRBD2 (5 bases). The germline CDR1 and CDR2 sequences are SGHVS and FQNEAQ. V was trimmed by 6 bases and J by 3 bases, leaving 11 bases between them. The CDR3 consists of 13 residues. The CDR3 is CASSPTREETQYF. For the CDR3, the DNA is TGTGCCAGCAGTCCCACTAGGGAAGAGACCCAGTACTTC.

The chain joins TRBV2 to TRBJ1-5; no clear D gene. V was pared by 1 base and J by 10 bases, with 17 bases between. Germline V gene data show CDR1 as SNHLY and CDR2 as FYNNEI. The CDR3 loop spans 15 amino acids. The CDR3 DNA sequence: TGTGCCAGCAGTGAAGGTGGGAGCGGTCGGGGTCCCCAGCATTTT. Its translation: CASSEGGSGRGPQHF.

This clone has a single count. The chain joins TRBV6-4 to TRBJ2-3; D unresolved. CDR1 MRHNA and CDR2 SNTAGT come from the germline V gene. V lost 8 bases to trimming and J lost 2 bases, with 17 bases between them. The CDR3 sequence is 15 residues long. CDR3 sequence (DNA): TGTGCCAGCGCCCCAGAACTTCCTAACACAGATACGCAGTATTTT. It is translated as CASAPELPNTDTQYF.